These 22 T cell receptor beta chains originate from one sample sequenced in a study of OX40 agonist ivuxolimab in advanced cancers. The library was made by the immunoSEQ multiplex PCR assay. Imported from immuneACCESS, the table was reduced by TCRdb to in-frame sequences with V and J called. These copies leave out some clones; in studies compared against another copy, an unresolved V gene accounts for under half, and the cause of the remainder is not known. The sample table lists around 20,000 clones, around 78% of them with a count of one. The ten largest clones represent roughly 14% of the sample. The material was CD4+ or CD8+ T cells sorted from blood, obtained in a trial of the OX40 agonist ivuxolimab. These TCRs come from an adult with an advanced solid tumor such as melanoma, head and neck, liver or kidney cancer.

The chain carries TRBV9 and TRBJ2-7; TRBD2 aligns across 7 bases. CDR3 length: 13 amino acids. The J segment lost 6 bases and the V segment lost 2 bases, leaving 5 bases of the junction unmatched. Germline V CDR1 and CDR2: SGDLS, YYNGEE. Here the CDR3 DNA reads TGTGCCAGCAGCGTGTCGCCGGGGGGCGAGCAGTACTTC. It yields the protein CASSVSPGGEQYF.

The CDR3 loop reads CAIILDRDGNQPQHF. The CDR3 nucleotides are TGTGCCATCATCCTAGACAGGGACGGCAATCAGCCCCAGCATTTT. V gene TRBV6-5 combines with J gene TRBJ1-5; 7 nucleotides agree with TRBD1. The CDR3 has 15 amino acids. V lost 10 bases and J lost 2; bases outside the gene matches: 11. The germline V gene has CDR1 MNHEY and CDR2 SVGAGI.

This clone turned up a few times. This chain uses TRBV7-2 with TRBJ1-5; tentative D call: TRBD1 (5 bases). Germline CDR1 SGHTA, CDR2 FQGNSA. CDR3 length: 15 amino acids. V was trimmed by 5 bases and J by 0 bases, leaving 11 bases between them. The CDR3 loop reads CASSPEGYSNQPQHF. CDR3 sequence (DNA): TGTGCCAGCAGCCCCGAGGGGTATAGCAATCAGCCCCAGCATTTT.

The gene calls are TRBV7-2 and TRBJ2-7; D is perhaps TRBD2 (5 bases). Trimming removed 1 base from V and 6 bases from J, with 7 bases in between. The CDR3 is 12 amino acids. Germline V gene sequence: CDR1 SGHTA, CDR2 FQGNSA. CDR3 region: CASSLVGLEQYF. The CDR3 DNA reads TGTGCCAGCAGCTTAGTAGGACTCGAGCAGTACTTC.

V and J are TRBV19 and TRBJ2-5; TRBD2 is a possible D gene (6 bases). The CDR3 sequence is 12 residues long. V was cut by 7 bases and J by 4 bases, with 10 bases left in between. CDR1 is LNHDA and CDR2 is SQIVND in the germline V gene (reference sequence). The CDR3 DNA reads TGTGCCAGTAAAGGAGGGGTAGAGACCCAGTACTTC. This translates into CASKGGVETQYF.

The chain uses TRBV10-2 and TRBJ2-7; TRBD1 is a possible D gene (6 bases). This CDR3 contains 12 residues. Germline CDR1 WSHSY, CDR2 SAAADI. Trimming cost V 8 bases and J 0 bases, with 8 bases left between them. The CDR3 is CASRDISYEQYF. CDR3 sequence (DNA): TGCGCCAGCCGGGACATCTCCTACGAGCAGTACTTC.

The chain couples TRBV4-1 to TRBJ1-3; D unclear. V was trimmed by 3 bases and J by 0 bases, leaving 18 bases between them. The CDR3 is made up of 18 amino acids. Germline loops: CDR1 MGHRA, CDR2 YSYEKL. CDR3 nucleotides: TGCGCCAGCAGCCAGGGTCTGTTAAGGCGACACTCTGGAAACACCATATATTTT. Residues: CASSQGLLRRHSGNTIYF.

The chain links TRBV7-8 to TRBJ2-3; D ambiguous. This CDR3 region has 15 residues. V lost 6 bases to trimming and J lost 0 bases, with 13 bases between them. The germline gives CDR1 SGHVS, CDR2 FQNEAQ. CDR3 DNA: TGTGCCAGCAGTCTTACAACCGCTAGCACAGATACGCAGTATTTT. Translating gives CASSLTTASTDTQYF.

The chain has TRBV21-1 and TRBJ2-7; TRBD2 is the table's D call and was not checked against the DNA. TRBV21-1 is a listed pseudogene. This CDR3 spans 11 amino acids. The DNA of the CDR3 is TGTGCCAGCATCCGGGGGTTCGAGCAGTACTTC. Its protein product is CASIRGFEQYF.

The chain links TRBV5-1 to TRBJ2-5; D ambiguous. Deletions cut 0 bases from V and 5 bases from J, with 11 bases between. Germline-derived CDR1 and CDR2 are SGHRS and YFSETQ. This CDR3 contains 14 residues. CDR3: CASSLELPGETQYF. The DNA for the CDR3 is TGCGCCAGCAGCTTGGAGTTACCGGGCGAGACCCAGTACTTC.

The V call is TRBV18, the J call TRBJ1-2; 7 positions match TRBD1. Per germline, CDR1 KGHSH and CDR2 LQKENI. Trimming at V came to 5 bases and at J to 0 bases, leaving 3 bases not matched to a gene. CDR3 length: 14 residues. Here the CDR3 reads CASSGTETNYGYTF. The CDR3 DNA reads as TGTGCCAGCTCAGGGACAGAGACTAACTATGGCTACACCTTC.

CDR3 protein: CASTEGTSGRSVQYF. CDR3 nucleotides: TGTGCCAGCACCGAAGGGACTAGCGGGCGCTCGGTGCAGTACTTC. J is TRBJ2-7 and V is TRBV9, with 12 nucleotides matching TRBD2. The CDR3 spans 15 residues. V shed 6 bases, J shed 9 bases, and the junction held 13 bases outside the gene matches. Germline CDR1 SGDLS, CDR2 YYNGEE. The full variable domain, its missing parts supplied by reference TRBV9 and TRBJ2-7, is DSGVTQTPKHLITATGQRVTLRCSPRSGDLSVYWYQQSLDQGLQFLIQYYNGEERAKGNILERFSAQQFPDLHSELNLSSLELGDSALYFCASTEGTSGRSVQYFGPGTRLTVT.

This rearrangement joins TRBV25-1 to TRBJ2-5; 9 positions match TRBD2. The last part of the DNA fits TRBJ2-7 better; the J call may be wrong. This CDR3 region has 16 residues. Per the germline V gene, CDR1 is MGHDK and CDR2 is SYGVNS. The CDR3 reads CASSDYRLAAHYEQYF. DNA of the CDR3: TGTGCCAGCAGTGACTACCGACTAGCGGCCCACTACGAGCAGTACTTC.

This clone has only one observation. At one boundary the junction diverges from the germline segment, which might be a read error. Other nucleotide sequences in the sample specify the same CDR3. The CDR3 DNA reads TGCGCCAGCAGCCCGGCGGGGGCGTGGACCGGGGAGCTGTTTTTT. Translated: CASSPAGAWTGELFF. V gene TRBV11-2 combines with J gene TRBJ2-2; D might be TRBD2 (7 bases). Germline assignment: CDR1 SGHAT and CDR2 FQNNGV. The CDR3 has 15 residues.

V usage is TRBV6-1 and J usage is TRBJ1-1; D not certain. This CDR3 contains 14 residues. The V gene lost 4 bases and the J gene lost 6 bases, with 15 bases spanning the gap. Germline loops: CDR1 MNHNS, CDR2 SASEGT. CDR3 sequence reads: CASSAFGNTPEAFF. The DNA of the CDR3 is TGTGCCAGCAGTGCTTTTGGTAACACCCCTGAAGCTTTCTTT.

This clone has more than one count but fewer than ten. The V gene is TRBV5-6, the J gene TRBJ1-1; D gene unclear. Germline V gene sequence: CDR1 SGHDT, CDR2 YYEEEE. Between the trimmed V and J ends, which lost 4 bases and 2 bases, there was a span of 12 bases. This CDR3 contains 14 residues. CDR3 nucleotides: TGTGCCAGCAGCCTTGACGGCACCAACACTGAAGCTTTCTTT. Its protein is CASSLDGTNTEAFF. Looking up the rest from reference TRBV5-6 and TRBJ1-1 gives the full variable domain: DAGVTQSPTHLIKTRGQQVTLRCSPKSGHDTVSWYQQALGQGPQFIFQYYEEEERQRGNFPDRFSGHQFPNYSSELNVNALLLGDSALYLCASSLDGTNTEAFFGQGTRLTVV.

J is TRBJ1-5 and V is TRBV19; D perhaps matches TRBD1 (5 bases). The CDR3 is 13 amino acids. V shed 5 bases and J shed 4 bases, with 9 bases lying between them. CDR1 and CDR2 (germline): LNHDA, SQIVND (reference sequence). CDR3 nucleotide sequence: TGTGCCAGTAGTCCTTCAGGGAATCAGCCCCAGCATTTT. Its translation is CASSPSGNQPQHF.

This chain links TRBV6-5 with TRBJ1-2; D is unresolved. V was cut by 8 bases and J by 8 bases, with 3 bases left in between. Per the germline V gene, CDR1 is MNHEY and CDR2 is SVGAGI. The CDR3 totals 8 residues. As DNA, the CDR3 is TGTGCCAGCGGGGGCTACACCTTC. Amino acids: CASGGYTF.

Only a few counts were recorded for this clone. V and J are TRBV7-6 and TRBJ1-5, with TRBD1 as a possible D gene (6 bases). The germline V gene has CDR1 SGHVS and CDR2 FNYEAQ. The CDR3 length is 13 residues. V was shortened by 1 base and J by 13 bases, with 14 bases between the two germline ends. CDR3 coding DNA: TGTGCCAGCAGCTTAGGTCGGGCGGACAGTCAGCATTTT. This sequence encodes CASSLGRADSQHF. Drawing the rest from reference TRBV7-6 and TRBJ1-5, the complete variable domain is GAGVSQSPRYKVTKRGQDVALRCDPISGHVSLYWYRQALGQGPEFLTYFNYEAQQDKSGLPNDRFSAERPEGSISTLTIQRTEQRDSAMYRCASSLGRADSQHFGDGTRLSIL.

The rearrangement links TRBV7-2 to TRBJ2-5; D perhaps matches TRBD2 (5 bases). Germline V gene lookup returns CDR1 SGHTA and CDR2 FQGNSA. The ends were cut back, 2 bases at V and 5 bases at J, with 9 bases in the middle. The CDR3 loop spans 13 amino acids. The CDR3 DNA follows: TGTGCCAGCAGCTTATTGAGGAGGGAGACCCAGTACTTC. It yields the protein CASSLLRRETQYF.

The chain is built from TRBV27 and TRBJ1-6; TRBD1 matches at 7 bases. V lost 6 bases to trimming and J lost 12 bases; unmatched junction nucleotides: 11. The CDR3 contains 14 residues. Germline values: CDR1 MNHEY, CDR2 SMNVEV (reference sequence). The CDR3 here is CASSLRGGGEPLHF. The CDR3 DNA follows: TGTGCCAGCAGCCTCAGGGGGGGAGGAGAACCCCTCCACTTT.

This clone was recorded only once. J is TRBJ2-7 and V is TRBV28, with 8 bases that match TRBD1. Germline V CDR1 and CDR2: MDHEN, SYDVKM. The CDR3 consists of 18 residues. Trimming at V came to 7 bases and at J to 0 bases, leaving 17 bases not matched to a gene. CDR3 protein: CASTPAGTGTLLSYEQYF. The CDR3 DNA reads as TGTGCCAGCACCCCTGCGGGGACAGGCACACTCCTCTCCTACGAGCAGTACTTC.